A single sample is the source of the 29 T cell receptor beta chains below, sequenced in a study of cytomegalovirus exposure and HLA in healthy donors (dated by TCRdb to between 2016 and 2019). Library method: the immunoSEQ multiplex PCR assay. A mixture of 60 forward primers for TCR Vbeta segments and 13 reverse primers for TCR Jbeta segments was used in the multiplex PCR. TCRdb carries this immuneACCESS record with in-frame sequences only. Its versions omit some clonotypes, under half of them owing to an unresolved V gene in the studies checked, with the rest unexplained. In all, the sample holds approximately 210,000 clones, and around 87% of those were seen once. 1.3% of the sample rests with the top ten. The sample comprised PBMCs. The source is a young man in good health and CMV-seronegative.

The chain uses TRBV11-2 and TRBJ1-1; D remains unclear. This CDR3 spans 14 amino acids. The germline V gene encodes CDR1 SGHAT and CDR2 FQNNGV. Trimming took off 5 bases at V and 4 bases at J, with 14 bases between the two ends. This CDR3 reads CASSIRGGTTEAFF. DNA for the CDR3: TGTGCCAGCAGCATCCGCGGCGGTACCACTGAAGCTTTCTTT.

The J gene is TRBJ1-1, the V gene TRBV10-3; TRBD1 aligns across 9 bases. Germline values: CDR1 ENHRY, CDR2 SYGVKD. V dropped 5 bases and J dropped 5; count of bases not matched to a gene: 6. The CDR3 covers 14 residues. The CDR3 protein is CAISLQGADTEAFF. CDR3 nucleotides: TGTGCCATCAGTTTACAGGGGGCGGATACTGAAGCTTTCTTT.

V gene TRBV27 combines with J gene TRBJ2-3, with D possibly TRBD2 on 6 matching bases. The CDR3 totals 13 residues. V lost 4 bases, J lost 6 bases, and 11 bases lay in between. CDR1 and CDR2 from the germline V gene are MNHEY and SMNVEV (reference sequence). The CDR3, as DNA: TGTGCCAGCAGTTACGGGAGCCCGGATACGCAGTATTTT. Translated: CASSYGSPDTQYF.

This clone was seen more than once but under ten times. V is TRBV19 and J is TRBJ1-5, with 8 nucleotides matching TRBD1. Germline assignment: CDR1 LNHDA and CDR2 SQIVND (reference sequence). The V segment lost 11 bases and the J segment 2 bases; nucleotides outside the gene matches: 5. This CDR3 contains 13 residues. The CDR3 coding sequence is TGTGCCTGTTCGACAGGGGGCAATCAGCCCCAGCATTTT. As protein: CACSTGGNQPQHF.

The V gene is TRBV6-5, the J gene TRBJ2-7, with 8 bases that match TRBD1. Germline trimming cut 4 bases from V and 11 bases from J; bases unmatched to any gene: 16. CDR3 length equals 15 residues. Germline-derived CDR1 and CDR2 are MNHEY and SVGAGI. The CDR3 is CASSLTGTGTIDKYF. The CDR3 DNA is TGTGCCAGCAGTTTAACCGGGACAGGCACTATAGATAAGTACTTC.

Written as DNA, the CDR3 is TGTGCCAGCAGCTTATACAATCTTAGGGGCACCGGGGAGCTGTTTTTT. This codes for CASSLYNLRGTGELFF. The V call is TRBV7-9, the J call TRBJ2-2; TRBD1 is a possible D gene (5 bases). The germline V and J ends were trimmed by 2 bases and 4 bases, with 14 bases remaining between them. CDR1 SEHNR and CDR2 FQNEAQ come from the germline V gene (reference sequence). The CDR3 has 16 amino acids.

The chain recombines TRBV5-4 with TRBJ2-1; no clear D. The germline gives CDR1 SGHNT, CDR2 YYREEE (reference sequence). The CDR3 runs to 13 residues. V lost 0 bases, J lost 3 bases, and 4 bases lay in between. The CDR3 loop is CASSLDSYNEQFF. The CDR3 region has the DNA TGTGCCAGCAGCTTGGACAGCTACAATGAGCAGTTCTTC.

The chain carries TRBV28 and TRBJ1-2; D is undetermined. Per the germline V gene, CDR1 is MDHEN and CDR2 is SYDVKM. Trimming removed 5 bases at V and 4 bases at J, with 5 bases between. This CDR3 spans 11 amino acids. The CDR3 DNA follows: TGTGCCAGCAGTGAGGGCTATGGCTACACCTTC. Translation: CASSEGYGYTF.

The chain recombines TRBV20-1 with TRBJ2-7, with D possibly matching TRBD2 (5 bases). The CDR3 loop spans 11 amino acids. V shed 7 bases and J shed 2 bases, with 9 bases lying between them. The germline gives CDR1 DFQATT, CDR2 SNEGSKA (reference sequence). CDR3 sequence reads: CSDGLAYEQYF. The CDR3 DNA reads TGCAGTGACGGACTTGCCTACGAGCAGTACTTC.

The J gene is TRBJ2-1, the V gene TRBV19; tentative D call: TRBD2 (5 bases). The germline V gene has CDR1 LNHDA and CDR2 SQIVND (reference sequence). The CDR3 length is 14 residues. The V end was cut by 6 bases, the J end by 0 bases, with 9 bases between. CDR3 in amino acids: CASRAASSYNEQFF. As DNA, the CDR3 is TGTGCCAGTAGAGCGGCGAGCTCCTACAATGAGCAGTTCTTC.

With respect to this clone: Other nucleotide sequences from this sample produce the same CDR3. The gene calls are TRBV13 and TRBJ2-5, with TRBD1 as a possible D gene (5 bases). From germline, CDR1 is PRHDT and CDR2 FYEKMQ (reference sequence). This CDR3 comprises 15 residues. V lost 5 bases and J lost 0, with 13 bases in between. The CDR3 region is CASSQRTGNQETQYF. The CDR3, as DNA: TGTGCCAGCAGCCAACGTACAGGAAACCAAGAGACCCAGTACTTC. Drawing the rest from reference TRBV13 and TRBJ2-5, the complete variable domain is AAGVIQSPRHLIKEKRETATLKCYPIPRHDTVYWYQQGPGQDPQFLISFYEKMQSDKGSIPDRFSAQQFSDYHSELNMSSLELGDSALYFCASSQRTGNQETQYFGPGTRLLVL.

This clone came up once. The chain uses TRBV5-6 and TRBJ2-7; a possible D gene is TRBD1 (6 bases). CDR1 and CDR2 (germline): SGHDT, YYEEEE. This CDR3 comprises 17 residues. Trimming removed 4 bases from V and 0 bases from J, with 20 bases in between. The CDR3 spells CASSARGTGLISYEQYF. DNA for the CDR3: TGTGCCAGCAGCGCAAGGGGGACGGGCCTGATCTCCTACGAGCAGTACTTC. Combining the CDR3 with reference TRBV5-6 and TRBJ2-7 gives the whole variable domain DAGVTQSPTHLIKTRGQQVTLRCSPKSGHDTVSWYQQALGQGPQFIFQYYEEEERQRGNFPDRFSGHQFPNYSSELNVNALLLGDSALYLCASSARGTGLISYEQYFGPGTRLTVT.

The chain carries TRBV19 and TRBJ1-5; 10 positions agree with TRBD1. Trimming at V came to 7 bases and at J to 0 bases, leaving 9 bases not matched to a gene. The CDR3 covers 17 residues. CDR1 LNHDA and CDR2 SQIVND come from the germline V gene (reference sequence). The CDR3 nucleotides read TGTGCCAGTAATGAGGACAGGGGGGGATATAGCAATCAGCCCCAGCATTTT. Translated, it gives CASNEDRGGYSNQPQHF.

The chain joins TRBV29-1 to TRBJ1-2; the D gene is possibly TRBD1 (5 bases). This CDR3 is 13 amino acids long. The V end was cut by 1 base, the J end by 8 bases, with 14 bases between. Per the germline V gene, CDR1 is SQVTM and CDR2 is ANQGSEA. CDR3 sequence: CSVEGGDLGGYTF. The CDR3 region has the DNA TGCAGCGTTGAAGGGGGGGATCTTGGCGGCTACACCTTC.

This clone was seen just once. The rearrangement joins TRBV18 to TRBJ1-1; D is possibly TRBD1 (5 bases). The germline CDR1 and CDR2 sequences are KGHSH and LQKENI. Trimming removed 3 bases from V and 1 base from J, with 15 bases in between. The CDR3 covers 16 residues. The CDR3 protein is CASSPASGGANTEAFF. The CDR3 DNA follows: TGTGCCAGCTCACCCGCTAGTGGTGGGGCGAACACTGAAGCTTTCTTT.

The chain uses TRBV11-2 and TRBJ2-4, with D perhaps matching TRBD2 (6 bases). Per germline, CDR1 SGHAT and CDR2 FQNNGV. This CDR3 contains 17 residues. Trimming cost V 1 base and J 2 bases, with 15 bases left between them. CDR3 protein: CASSLGGLKGPKNIQYF. The CDR3 DNA reads as TGTGCCAGCAGCTTAGGGGGACTGAAAGGGCCCAAAAACATTCAGTACTTC.

The V gene is TRBV4-3, the J gene TRBJ2-7; the match to TRBD1 covers 7 bases. V lost 2 bases to trimming and J lost 3 bases; unmatched junction nucleotides: 7. CDR3 size: 15 residues. Per the germline V gene, CDR1 is LGHNA and CDR2 is YSLEER. This CDR3 reads CASSQSQGVYYEQYF. The CDR3 DNA reads TGCGCCAGCAGCCAATCCCAGGGGGTATACTACGAGCAGTACTTC.

This clone turned up a few times. The V gene is TRBV5-1, the J gene TRBJ2-7; 9 bases agree with TRBD1. After removal of 5 bases from V and 1 base from J, the junction contained 7 bases not matched to a gene. Per the germline V gene, CDR1 is SGHRS and CDR2 is YFSETQ. The CDR3 contains 15 residues. CDR3 protein: CASRPGTGTSYEQYF. The CDR3 nucleotides read TGCGCCAGCAGACCCGGGACAGGGACTTCCTACGAGCAGTACTTC.

This clone came up once. CDR3 sequence reads: CASSQDVGGTNTGELFF. DNA for the CDR3: TGTGCCAGCAGCCAAGACGTCGGGGGAACGAACACCGGGGAGCTGTTTTTT. This chain connects TRBV4-2 to TRBJ2-2, with D tentatively TRBD2 (6 bases). Germline lookup yields CDR1 LGHNA and CDR2 YNFKEQ. The CDR3 loop spans 17 amino acids. V gave up 0 bases and J gave up 0 bases, with 11 bases separating them.

The chain joins TRBV7-6 to TRBJ2-2; 8 nucleotides match TRBD2. The CDR3 totals 16 residues. The germline V gene encodes CDR1 SGHVS and CDR2 FNYEAQ. The V segment lost 8 bases and the J segment 0 bases; nucleotides outside the gene matches: 8. The CDR3 here is CASGRLSGTNTGELFF. As DNA, the CDR3 is TGTGCCAGCGGACGCCTTAGCGGGACGAACACCGGGGAGCTGTTTTTT.

The chain joins TRBV5-4 to TRBJ1-2, with D uncertain. Trimming removed 10 bases at V and 3 bases at J, with 10 bases between. This CDR3 contains 11 residues. Germline assignment: CDR1 SGHNT and CDR2 YYREEE (reference sequence). CDR3 nucleotide sequence: TGTGCCCTCGGGAGCTACTATGGCTACACCTTC. Its translation: CALGSYYGYTF.

This chain connects TRBV5-4 to TRBJ1-6; 8 nucleotides line up with TRBD1. The germline gives CDR1 SGHNT, CDR2 YYREEE (reference sequence). The trim removed 2 bases at V and 8 bases at J, leaving 6 bases unmatched. This CDR3 is built from 15 residues. Here the CDR3 DNA reads TGTGCCAGCAGCTTCGGACAGGGTAGGGATTCACCCCTCCACTTT. As protein: CASSFGQGRDSPLHF.

J is TRBJ1-6 and V is TRBV19; 7 nucleotides agree with TRBD1. Germline V gives CDR1 LNHDA, CDR2 SQIVND (reference sequence). The CDR3 is made up of 16 amino acids. V trimming: 8 bases; J trimming: 9 bases; junction bases outside the gene matches: 16. In nucleotides, the CDR3 is TGTGCCAGTCGCTATCTCCGGGACAGAACTTTTTCACCCCTCCACTTT. Translation: CASRYLRDRTFSPLHF.

This rearrangement joins TRBV5-4 to TRBJ1-2; D may be TRBD1 (5 bases). CDR3 size: 14 residues. The germline CDR1 and CDR2 sequences are SGHNT and YYREEE (reference sequence). Between the trimmed V and J ends, which lost 3 bases and 1 base, there was a span of 10 bases. The CDR3 DNA follows: TGTGCCAGCAGCTCTGGGGGGTATAACTATGGCTACACCTTC. Protein: CASSSGGYNYGYTF.

In regard to this clone: The same CDR3 arises from other DNA sequences in this sample as well. The chain carries TRBV29-1 and TRBJ2-7; no clear D. Trimming stripped 6 bases from V and 0 bases from J, with 9 bases between. This CDR3 spans 12 amino acids. The germline gives CDR1 SQVTM, CDR2 ANQGSEA. Written as DNA, the CDR3 is TGCAGCGTCGGCGGCAGCTCCTACGAGCAGTACTTC. Protein sequence: CSVGGSSYEQYF.

The rearrangement joins TRBV5-8 to TRBJ2-1, with TRBD1 matching over 9 bases. Germline CDR1 is SGHTS and CDR2 is YDEGEE. V shed 0 bases and J 3 bases; nucleotides not matched to a gene: 1. The CDR3 covers 15 residues. CDR3 residues: CASSLGTGVYNEQFF. The CDR3 DNA sequence: TGTGCCAGCAGCTTGGGGACAGGGGTCTACAATGAGCAGTTCTTC. Based on the CDR3 plus reference TRBV5-8 and TRBJ2-1, the full variable domain is EAGVTQSPTHLIKTRGQQATLRCSPISGHTSVYWYQQALGLGLQFLLWYDEGEERNRGNFPPRFSGRQFPNYSSELNVNALELEDSALYLCASSLGTGVYNEQFFGPGTRLTVL.

The chain employs TRBV28 and TRBJ2-7; D is undetermined. The CDR3 is 14 amino acids. Germline V lookup: CDR1 MDHEN, CDR2 SYDVKM. V was pared by 2 bases and J by 11 bases, with 19 bases between. The CDR3 DNA follows: TGTGCCAGCAGTTTAGTGATGGAGACCCCCCGCAAGTACTTC. This encodes CASSLVMETPRKYF.

This clone was observed a single time. The rearrangement links TRBV5-4 to TRBJ2-1; D is unclear. The CDR3 covers 14 residues. V shed 2 bases and J shed 4 bases, with 10 bases lying between them. The germline CDR1 and CDR2 sequences are SGHNT and YYREEE (reference sequence). The CDR3 DNA sequence: TGTGCCAGCAGCTTAAAGCCCGGGTACAATGAGCAGTTCTTC. Its protein product is CASSLKPGYNEQFF.

This chain uses TRBV11-3 with TRBJ2-1, with 9 bases identical to TRBD2. With 5 bases clipped from V and 0 bases from J, the junction kept 14 bases outside the gene matches. Germline lookup yields CDR1 SGHNT and CDR2 YENEEA. The CDR3 sequence is 19 residues long. In nucleotides, the CDR3 is TGTGCCAGCAGCAAAAGGGCGACTAGCGGAAGGAACTCCTACAATGAGCAGTTCTTC. Translated: CASSKRATSGRNSYNEQFF. The full variable domain, in which reference TRBV11-3 and TRBJ2-1 provide the parts outside the CDR3, is EAGVVQSPRYKIIEKKQPVAFWCNPISGHNTLYWYLQNLGQGPELLIRYENEEAVDDSQLPKDRFSAERLKGVDSTLKIQPAELGDSAVYLCASSKRATSGRNSYNEQFFGPGTRLTVL.